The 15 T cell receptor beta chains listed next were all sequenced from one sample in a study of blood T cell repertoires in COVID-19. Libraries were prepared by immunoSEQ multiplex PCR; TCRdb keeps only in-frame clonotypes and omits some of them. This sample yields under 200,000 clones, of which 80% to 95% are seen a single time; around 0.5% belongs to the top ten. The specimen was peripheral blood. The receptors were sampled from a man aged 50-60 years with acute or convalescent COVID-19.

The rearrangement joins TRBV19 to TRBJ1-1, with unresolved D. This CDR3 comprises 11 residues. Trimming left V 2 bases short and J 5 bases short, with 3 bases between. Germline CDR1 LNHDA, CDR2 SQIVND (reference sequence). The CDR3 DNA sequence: TGTGCCAGTAGTATAACTACTGAAGCTTTCTTT. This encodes CASSITTEAFF.

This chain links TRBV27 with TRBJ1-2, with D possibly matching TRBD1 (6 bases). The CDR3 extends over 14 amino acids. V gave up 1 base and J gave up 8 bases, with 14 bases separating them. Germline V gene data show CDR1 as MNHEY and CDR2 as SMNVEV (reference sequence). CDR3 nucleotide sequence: TGTGCCAGCAGTTTATGGGCAGGGGTGGGCGGCTACACCTTC. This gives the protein CASSLWAGVGGYTF.

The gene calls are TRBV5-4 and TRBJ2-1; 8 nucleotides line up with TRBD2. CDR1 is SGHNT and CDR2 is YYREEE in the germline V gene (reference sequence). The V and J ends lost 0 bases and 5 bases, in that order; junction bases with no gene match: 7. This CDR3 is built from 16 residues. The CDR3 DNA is TGTGCCAGCAGCTTGGCAAGCGGGAGCAGGAACAATGAGCAGTTCTTC. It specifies CASSLASGSRNNEQFF.

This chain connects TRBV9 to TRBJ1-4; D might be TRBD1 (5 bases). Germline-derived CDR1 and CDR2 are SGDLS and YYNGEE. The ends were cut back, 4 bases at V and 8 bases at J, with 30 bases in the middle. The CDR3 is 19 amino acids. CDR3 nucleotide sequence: TGTGCCAGCAGCAACCCTGGAGATTTTGGAGGGGACTTCGGGGAAAAACTGTTTTTT. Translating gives CASSNPGDFGGDFGEKLFF. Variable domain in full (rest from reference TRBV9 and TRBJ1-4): DSGVTQTPKHLITATGQRVTLRCSPRSGDLSVYWYQQSLDQGLQFLIQYYNGEERAKGNILERFSAQQFPDLHSELNLSSLELGDSALYFCASSNPGDFGGDFGEKLFFGSGTQLSVL.

CDR3: CAWSVRGSGDTQYF. CDR3 DNA: TGTGCCTGGAGTGTTAGGGGGAGTGGAGATACGCAGTATTTT. The genes are TRBV30 and TRBJ2-3, with D possibly being TRBD1 (6 bases). Germline assignment: CDR1 GTSNPN and CDR2 SVGIG (reference sequence). This CDR3 is built from 14 residues. V lost 0 bases and J 5 bases, leaving 12 bases between the germline ends.

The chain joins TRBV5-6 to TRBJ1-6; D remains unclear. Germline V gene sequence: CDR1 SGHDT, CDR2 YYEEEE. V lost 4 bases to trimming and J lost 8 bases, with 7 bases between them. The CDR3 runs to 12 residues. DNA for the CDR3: TGTGCCAGCAGCCAGGACTATTCACCCCTCCACTTT. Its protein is CASSQDYSPLHF.

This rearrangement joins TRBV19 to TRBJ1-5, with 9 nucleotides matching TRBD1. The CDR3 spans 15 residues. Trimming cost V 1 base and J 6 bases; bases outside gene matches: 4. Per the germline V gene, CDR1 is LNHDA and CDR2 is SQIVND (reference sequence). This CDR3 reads CASSIGTGDGQPQHF. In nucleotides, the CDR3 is TGTGCCAGTAGTATAGGGACAGGGGATGGTCAGCCCCAGCATTTT.

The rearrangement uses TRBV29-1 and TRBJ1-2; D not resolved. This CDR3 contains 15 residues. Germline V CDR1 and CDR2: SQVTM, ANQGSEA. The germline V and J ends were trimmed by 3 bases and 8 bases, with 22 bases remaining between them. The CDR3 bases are TGCAGCGTTGAGGCAGAGGGCGGAGAAGAGGCGGGCTACACCTTC. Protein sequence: CSVEAEGGEEAGYTF. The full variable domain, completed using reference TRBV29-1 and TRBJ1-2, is SAVISQKPSRDICQRGTSLTIQCQVDSQVTMMFWYRQQPGQSLTLIATANQGSEATYESGFVIDKFPISRPNLTFSTLTVSNMSPEDSSIYLCSVEAEGGEEAGYTFGSGTRLTVV.

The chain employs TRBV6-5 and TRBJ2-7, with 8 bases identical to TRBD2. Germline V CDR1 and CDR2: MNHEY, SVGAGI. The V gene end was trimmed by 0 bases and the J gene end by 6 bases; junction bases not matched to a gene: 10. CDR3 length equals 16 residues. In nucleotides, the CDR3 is TGTGCCAGCAGTTACTCGATCGGGGGGGGGCTAGCCGAGCAGTACTTC. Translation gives CASSYSIGGGLAEQYF.

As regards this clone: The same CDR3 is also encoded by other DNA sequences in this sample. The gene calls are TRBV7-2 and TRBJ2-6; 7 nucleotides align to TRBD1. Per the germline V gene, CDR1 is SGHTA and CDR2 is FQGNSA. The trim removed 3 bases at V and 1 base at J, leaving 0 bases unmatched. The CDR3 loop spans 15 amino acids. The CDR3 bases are TGTGCCAGCAGCTTCAGGGGGTCTGGGGCCAACGTCCTGACTTTC. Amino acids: CASSFRGSGANVLTF.

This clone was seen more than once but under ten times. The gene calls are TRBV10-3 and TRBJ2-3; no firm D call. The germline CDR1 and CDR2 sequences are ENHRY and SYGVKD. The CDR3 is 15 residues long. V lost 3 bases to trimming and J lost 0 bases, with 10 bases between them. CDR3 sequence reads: CAISDNSRSTDTQYF. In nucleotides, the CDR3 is TGTGCCATCAGTGATAACAGCCGAAGCACAGATACGCAGTATTTT.

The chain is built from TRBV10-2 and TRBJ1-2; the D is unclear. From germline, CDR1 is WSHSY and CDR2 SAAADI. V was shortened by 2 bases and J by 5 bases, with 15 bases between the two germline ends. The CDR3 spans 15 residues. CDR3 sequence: CASSETGYKEYGYTF. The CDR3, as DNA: TGCGCCAGCAGTGAGACGGGGTACAAGGAGTATGGCTACACCTTC.

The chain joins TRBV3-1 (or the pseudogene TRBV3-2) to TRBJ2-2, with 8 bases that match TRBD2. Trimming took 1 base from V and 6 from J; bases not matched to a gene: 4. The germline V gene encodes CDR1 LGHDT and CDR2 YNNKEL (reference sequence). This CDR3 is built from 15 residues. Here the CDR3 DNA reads TGTGCCAGCAGCCAAGGGGGACTAGTGGCCGGGGAGCTGTTTTTT. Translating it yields CASSQGGLVAGELFF.

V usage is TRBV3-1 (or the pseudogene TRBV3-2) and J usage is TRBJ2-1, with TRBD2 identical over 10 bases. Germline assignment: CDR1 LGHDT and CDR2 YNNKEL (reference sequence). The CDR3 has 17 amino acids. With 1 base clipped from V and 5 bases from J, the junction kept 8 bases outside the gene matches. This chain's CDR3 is CASSQGAGLAIHNEQFF. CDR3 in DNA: TGTGCCAGCAGCCAAGGTGCGGGACTAGCGATTCACAATGAGCAGTTCTTC.

This CDR3 reads CAWSGGSPTNEKLFF. The DNA of the CDR3 is TGTGCCTGGAGTGGCGGGTCTCCAACTAATGAAAAACTGTTTTTT. The V gene is TRBV30, the J gene TRBJ1-4, with D unresolved. Germline V CDR1 and CDR2: GTSNPN, SVGIG (reference sequence). V was clipped by 1 base and J by 0 bases, with 9 bases between them. The CDR3 is 15 residues long.